The rows below give T cell receptor beta chains drawn from one sample of a study of CD8+ T cells in alopecia areata. Profiled with immunoSEQ multiplex PCR; TCRdb holds only in-frame clones, not every one. Altogether about 250,000 clones are present, 60% being singletons, with the ten largest covering around 0.84%. The input for sequencing was CD4+ T cells sorted from blood, taken around week 54, from a patient treated with tofacitinib. These receptors were taken from a human donor with alopecia areata. CDR3s include the opening cysteine and the closing phenylalanine or tryptophan.

TRBV6-5 | CASSRLGGVRETQYF
TRBV5-6 | CASSSEVLRGGAEETQYF
TRBV29-1 | CSVTTGGETEAFF
TRBV29-1 | CSVPGVGNQPQHF
TRBV29-1 | CSVPSGGRGFF
TRBV5-4 | CASSLNPSTDTQYF
TRBV19 | CASRGRGSYGYTF
TRBV7-9 | CASSPPDITKNIQYF
TRBV5-4 | CASSAGQRGVYEQYF
TRBV6-1 | CASSPRTVQPYEQYF
TRBV11-2 | CASSKNTEAFF
TRBV7-9 | CASSTVANTEAFF
TRBV4-2 | CASSSNRQGLAKNIQYF
TRBV10-3 | CAVKSAVSSYEQYF
TRBV2 | CASSGRGVNQPQHF
TRBV7-2 | CASSPQSNIQYF
TRBV30 | CAWSAGLAKNIQYF
TRBV15 | CATSRGGEGTYEQYF
TRBV5-1 | CASNSGGQETQYF
TRBV10-3 | CAISEGREREKLFF
TRBV6-6 | CASTPGNYGYTF
TRBV19 | CASSVRGEGGNQPQHF
TRBV15 | CATSRGPTGTRRETQYF
TRBV30 | CAWKTGTGDNSPLHF
TRBV27 | CASSPPGGPQHF
TRBV27 | CASRGEGSSSSYNEQFF
TRBV7-6 | CASSLAAGGETQYF
TRBV4-2 | CASSQPRSSGNTIYF
TRBV29-1 | CSVGGPETQYF
TRBV7-2 | CASSLVATSDHGELFF
TRBV2 | CATLQRGGRETQYF
TRBV7-2 | CASSLTSGVPDTQYF
TRBV9 | CASSVSTVNSPLHF